One sample yielded the 3 T cell receptor beta chains listed below, sequenced in a study of vaccination and CD4 T cells after COVID-19. No antigens are known for them. Treatment specified: roughly 11-day PBMC culture with coronavirus spike peptide pools or control peptides (ViraFEST assay). Sequenced with the Oncomine TCR Beta short-read assay was DNA taken from cultured CD4+ T cells. TCRdb processed the PCR reads anew with MiXCR; each CDR3 protein has one entry. The sample lists 10,000 to 15,000 distinct CDR3 sequences; just under 75% were seen once. The sequencing input was CD4+ T cells from blood, cultured in vitro. Every receptor here comes from a human donor who had recovered from COVID-19.

A few counts support this clonotype. The chain joins TRBV6-5 to TRBJ2-7; 9 bases agree with TRBD2. Germline loops: CDR1 MNHEY, CDR2 SVGAGI. V shed 4 bases and J 0 bases; nucleotides not matched to a gene: 4. The CDR3 is made up of 15 amino acids. In DNA, the CDR3 is TGTGCCAGCAGTTCGGCGCGGGAGGGCTCCTACGAGCAGTACTTC. Translating it yields CASSSAREGSYEQYF.

V and J are TRBV7-9 and TRBJ1-2; D not certain. V lost 1 base and J 2 bases, leaving 8 bases between the germline ends. The CDR3 is made up of 14 amino acids. The germline V gene has CDR1 SEHNR and CDR2 FQNEAQ (reference sequence). CDR3 DNA: TGTGCCAGCAGCTTAGAACGGCGGAACTATGGCTACACCTTC. It yields the protein CASSLERRNYGYTF. The full variable domain, its missing parts supplied by reference TRBV7-9 and TRBJ1-2, is DTGVSQNPRHKITKRGQNVTFRCDPISEHNRLYWYRQTLGQGPEFLTYFQNEAQLEKSRLLSDRFSAERPKGSFSTLEIQRTEQGDSAMYLCASSLERRNYGYTFGSGTRLTVV.

V and J are TRBV19 and TRBJ1-2; 7 nucleotides align to TRBD1. V lost 8 bases and J lost 0; bases outside the gene matches: 6. The germline V gene has CDR1 LNHDA and CDR2 SQIVND (reference sequence). The CDR3 totals 14 residues. CDR3 residues: CASQQGLANYGYTF. DNA for the CDR3: TGTGCCAGTCAACAGGGGTTGGCTAACTATGGCTACACCTTC.